One and the same sample provided the 24 T cell receptor beta chains below, sequenced in a study of T cells in Graves' hyperthyroidism and ophthalmopathy. There were TCR beta CDR3 regions amplified from RNA transcripts. First-round RT-PCR with HTBI primers amplified the TCR CDR3 region. TCRdb analysed the multiplex PCR reads with MiXCR anew, one entry per CDR3 protein. The sample consists of around 340,000 distinct CDR3 sequences, roughly 13% of them appearing once. Material: blood. Source of these receptors: a woman aged 25-40 years with Graves' hyperthyroidism.

The J gene is TRBJ2-1, the V gene TRBV7-9; D not resolved. CDR1 and CDR2 (germline): SEHNR, FQNEAQ (reference sequence). CDR3 length: 16 residues. V was cut by 5 bases and J by 0 bases, with 14 bases left in between. The CDR3 nucleotides read TGTGCCAGCAGCCCCCAGGAGTTGAGCTCCTACAATGAGCAGTTCTTC. It is translated as CASSPQELSSYNEQFF.

This chain joins TRBV11-2 and TRBJ2-2, with TRBD2 matching over 8 bases. The CDR3 is made up of 17 amino acids. V lost 5 bases and J lost 6; bases outside the gene matches: 14. The germline V gene has CDR1 SGHAT and CDR2 FQNNGV. The CDR3 DNA follows: TGTGCCAGCAGCCGCTTTAGAAGAGCGGGAGCTTCCGGGGAGCTGTTTTTT. Translating it yields CASSRFRRAGASGELFF.

This clonotype showed up many times. This chain uses TRBV20-1 with TRBJ2-1, with 10 bases aligning to TRBD2. Germline V gene data show CDR1 as DFQATT and CDR2 as SNEGSKA (reference sequence). The CDR3 has 17 residues. V lost 2 bases and J lost 5; bases outside the gene matches: 12. As DNA, the CDR3 is TGCAGTGCTAGATCCCTTCACCTAGCGGGAGTCCACAATGAGCAGTTCTTC. Encoded protein: CSARSLHLAGVHNEQFF.

CDR3 sequence (DNA): TGTGCCAGCACCCCGGCAGGGGTGCTCGGGAGCACCTTC. Its protein product is CASTPAGVLGSTF. The V gene is TRBV6-1, the J gene TRBJ1-2, with a possible D match to TRBD1 (6 bases). Trimming removed 7 bases at V and 13 bases at J, with 22 bases between. Germline V gene sequence: CDR1 MNHNS, CDR2 SASEGT. This CDR3 is 13 amino acids long.

This clonotype was observed at least ten times. The V and J genes are TRBV2 and TRBJ2-2; the match to TRBD1 covers 7 bases. CDR3 length: 14 amino acids. The ends lost 4 bases at V and 6 bases at J; junction bases unmatched: 5. Germline values: CDR1 SNHLY, CDR2 FYNNEI. The CDR3 DNA reads TGTGCCAGCAGTGGGGGACAGCTGGCCGGGGAGCTGTTTTTT. This sequence encodes CASSGGQLAGELFF. Full variable domain (remainder filled in from reference TRBV2 and TRBJ2-2): EPEVTQTPSHQVTQMGQEVILRCVPISNHLYFYWYRQILGQKVEFLVSFYNNEISEKSEIFDDQFSVERPDGSNFTLKIRSTKLEDSAMYFCASSGGQLAGELFFGEGSRLTVL.

This clonotype was picked up many times. The J gene is TRBJ2-1, the V gene TRBV7-2; tentatively, D is TRBD1 (6 bases). In germline, CDR1 is SGHTA, CDR2 FQGNSA. The CDR3 contains 13 residues. Trimming cost V 2 bases and J 8 bases, with 10 bases left between them. CDR3 in amino acids: CASSLRGSDEQFF. The CDR3 DNA reads TGTGCCAGCAGCTTAAGGGGGAGCGATGAGCAGTTCTTC.

V gene TRBV19 combines with J gene TRBJ1-3; 9 nucleotides match TRBD1. Germline loops: CDR1 LNHDA, CDR2 SQIVND (reference sequence). Germline trimming cut 6 bases from V and 4 bases from J; bases unmatched to any gene: 13. The CDR3 consists of 17 residues. Here the CDR3 DNA reads TGTGCCAGTAGCAACCACAGAGGGACAGGGCCCGGAAACACCATATATTTT. It encodes CASSNHRGTGPGNTIYF.

The chain employs TRBV30 and TRBJ1-3, with a weak D call TRBD1 (6 bases). V was clipped by 3 bases and J by 2 bases, with 11 bases between them. The CDR3 contains 14 residues. Germline V lookup: CDR1 GTSNPN, CDR2 SVGIG (reference sequence). This chain's CDR3 is CAWSTGTTGNTIYF. CDR3 coding DNA: TGTGCCTGGAGCACCGGGACAACTGGAAACACCATATATTTT.

This clonotype was seen a few times. The chain combines TRBV5-1 with TRBJ1-1, with D maybe TRBD1 (5 bases). Germline V gene data show CDR1 as SGHRS and CDR2 as YFSETQ. V lost 0 bases to trimming and J lost 5 bases, with 14 bases between them. The CDR3 consists of 15 residues. The CDR3 sequence is CASSLVGRVVTEAFF. DNA for the CDR3: TGCGCCAGCAGCTTGGTGGGCAGGGTTGTGACTGAAGCTTTCTTT.

The chain employs TRBV3-1 and TRBJ1-5; no clear D. V gave up 1 base and J gave up 7 bases, with 8 bases separating them. Germline V CDR1 and CDR2: LGHDT, YNNKEL (reference sequence). The CDR3 contains 13 residues. Here the CDR3 DNA reads TGTGCCAGCAGCCAAGTCGGCGGCCAGCCCCAGCATTTT. This gives the protein CASSQVGGQPQHF.

This chain links TRBV3-1 with TRBJ2-2, with 8 positions matching TRBD2. V trimming: 1 base; J trimming: 5 bases; junction bases outside the gene matches: 6. The CDR3 sequence is 16 residues long. Germline loops: CDR1 LGHDT, CDR2 YNNKEL (reference sequence). This CDR3 is CASSQGGGLVTGELFF. As DNA, the CDR3 is TGTGCCAGCAGCCAAGGCGGGGGGCTAGTTACCGGGGAGCTGTTTTTT.

This clonotype was seen only once. A read error may produce the germline difference seen at one junction end. This chain joins TRBV30 and TRBJ1-2; D may be TRBD1 (5 bases). Per the germline V gene, CDR1 is GTSNPN and CDR2 is SVGIG (reference sequence). The CDR3 contains 13 residues. The CDR3 DNA reads TGTGCCTCGGGAGACAGCAGGATGGTTGGCCACACCTTC. Encoded protein: CASGDSRMVGHTF. The full variable domain, completed using reference TRBV30 and TRBJ1-2, is SQTIHQWPATLVQPVGSPLSLECTVEGTSNPNLYWYRQAAGRGLQLLFYSVGIGQISSEVPQNLSASRPQDRQFILSSKKLLLSDSGFYLCASGDSRMVGHTFGSGTRLTVV.

The chain is built from TRBV18 and TRBJ2-1; D is unclear. V was trimmed by 3 bases and J by 7 bases, leaving 10 bases between them. The CDR3 has 13 residues. In germline, CDR1 is KGHSH, CDR2 LQKENI. The CDR3 loop reads CASSPQSRNEQFF. DNA for the CDR3: TGTGCCAGCTCACCCCAAAGCCGGAATGAGCAGTTCTTC.

The rearrangement joins TRBV5-8 to TRBJ2-2; 8 bases agree with TRBD2. This CDR3 is 13 amino acids long. Germline V gene sequence: CDR1 SGHTS, CDR2 YDEGEE. The ends lost 1 base at V and 9 bases at J; junction bases unmatched: 2. The CDR3 DNA reads TGTGCCAGCAGCTTGAGCGGGAGAAGGGAGCTGTTTTTT. Its translation: CASSLSGRRELFF.

This clonotype was picked up a small number of times. The V call is TRBV7-2, the J call TRBJ2-1; D possibly corresponds to TRBD2 (5 bases). This CDR3 contains 15 residues. With 3 bases removed from V and 5 bases from J, the gap between germline ends came to 14 bases. Germline-derived CDR1 and CDR2 are SGHTA and FQGNSA. CDR3 in DNA: TGTGCCAGCAGCTTCCGAACCGGGATCAACAATGAGCAGTTCTTC. Encoded protein: CASSFRTGINNEQFF.

This clonotype has ten or more counts. CDR3 residues: CASRPRNSYNEQFF. In nucleotides, the CDR3 is TGTGCCAGCAGACCGAGAAATTCTTACAATGAGCAGTTCTTC. The chain couples TRBV6-2 or TRBV6-3 to TRBJ2-1; D gene unclear. Germline V lookup: CDR1 MNHEY, CDR2 SVGEGT. Trimming stripped 6 bases from V and 4 bases from J, with 13 bases between. This CDR3 region has 14 residues.

The chain links TRBV20-1 to TRBJ2-6; D remains unclear. The V end lost 5 bases, the J end lost 1 base, and 9 bases lay between the germline ends. The CDR3 spans 14 residues. CDR1 and CDR2 from the germline V gene are DFQATT and SNEGSKA (reference sequence). CDR3 sequence reads: CSALLLSGANVLTF. The CDR3 region has the DNA TGCAGTGCTTTACTGCTTTCTGGGGCCAACGTCCTGACTTTC.

The rearrangement joins TRBV20-1 to TRBJ1-2; 7 nucleotides match TRBD1. CDR1 DFQATT and CDR2 SNEGSKA come from the germline V gene (reference sequence). The ends lost 3 bases at V and 2 bases at J; junction bases unmatched: 9. The CDR3 runs 15 residues. The CDR3 bases are TGCAGTGCTAGTGGGGAGGGGGCCATCAACTATGGCTACACCTTC. Protein sequence: CSASGEGAINYGYTF.

V usage is TRBV7-8 and J usage is TRBJ2-3, with 14 positions matching TRBD2. Germline V gives CDR1 SGHVS, CDR2 FQNEAQ. The CDR3 spans 16 residues. V was clipped by 4 bases and J by 6 bases; unmatched bases: 6. Here the CDR3 DNA reads TGTGCCAGCAGCTCGAATAGACTAGCGGGAGGGGATACGCAGTATTTT. Translated: CASSSNRLAGGDTQYF. Based on the CDR3 plus reference TRBV7-8 and TRBJ2-3, the full variable domain is GAGVSQSPRYKVAKRGQDVALRCDPISGHVSLFWYQQALGQGPEFLTYFQNEAQLDKSGLPSDRFFAERPEGSVSTLKIQRTQQEDSAVYLCASSSNRLAGGDTQYFGPGTRLTVL.

The table lists this clonotype with many counts. The V gene is TRBV6-1, the J gene TRBJ1-1; TRBD1 aligns across 8 bases. The CDR3 is 14 residues long. CDR1 and CDR2 from the germline V gene are MNHNS and SASEGT. The V segment lost 5 bases and the J segment 7 bases; nucleotides outside the gene matches: 9. The CDR3 loop is CASSKETGEREAFF. The CDR3 bases are TGTGCCAGCAGTAAAGAGACAGGGGAACGTGAAGCTTTCTTT.

This chain links TRBV10-3 with TRBJ2-5; possibly TRBD1 for D (6 bases). This CDR3 has 13 amino acids. Trimming removed 4 bases from V and 2 bases from J, with 8 bases in between. Germline-derived CDR1 and CDR2 are ENHRY and SYGVKD. The DNA of the CDR3 is TGTGCCATCAGTGGGACAGTACAAGAGACCCAGTACTTC. It specifies CAISGTVQETQYF.

Only a few counts were recorded for this clonotype. The chain joins TRBV4-2 to TRBJ2-2; no clear D. CDR1 LGHNA and CDR2 YNFKEQ come from the germline V gene. V lost 1 base and J 7 bases, leaving 16 bases between the germline ends. CDR3 size: 16 residues. The CDR3 reads CASSQAGLKTGGELFF. In DNA form, the CDR3 reads TGTGCCAGCAGCCAAGCGGGCCTGAAGACCGGCGGGGAGCTGTTTTTT.

This clonotype occurred a few times. The V and J genes are TRBV7-9 and TRBJ2-7, with D possibly being TRBD2 (6 bases). Germline V gene data show CDR1 as SEHNR and CDR2 as FQNEAQ (reference sequence). Trimming cost V 5 bases and J 7 bases, with 12 bases left between them. CDR3 length: 12 amino acids. The CDR3 DNA reads as TGTGCCAGCAGCCCCTGGGGGGAGGAGCAGTACTTC. The encoded protein is CASSPWGEEQYF.

This chain uses TRBV28 with TRBJ2-7; no reliable D call. The CDR3 sequence is 15 residues long. V was shortened by 5 bases and J by 0 bases, with 14 bases between the two germline ends. Germline lookup yields CDR1 MDHEN and CDR2 SYDVKM. CDR3 in amino acids: CASSPPAPSSYEQYF. The CDR3 nucleotides are TGTGCCAGCAGTCCCCCCGCACCAAGCTCCTACGAGCAGTACTTC.